Sequencing of this TCR beta chain was carried out in a study of T cell changes during pregnancy in multiple sclerosis. CDR1 SEHNR and CDR2 FQNEAQ come from the germline V gene (reference sequence). V lost 5 bases, J lost 8 bases, and 15 bases lay in between. The CDR3 has 13 residues. Clones were sequenced by immunoSEQ multiplex PCR, and TCRdb holds only the in-frame ones, with some missing. This sample has 45,000 to 55,000 clones, with around 92% found just once. Sample: CD4+ T cells from peripheral blood mononuclear cells, taken in the second trimester of pregnancy. This sequence was found in a female donor in good health, enrolled as a control in a pregnancy study. The chain links TRBV7-9 to TRBJ1-2; no definite D call. The CDR3, as DNA: TGTGCCAGCAGCCGTGACGGACTGAGAGGCTACACCTTC. Residues: CASSRDGLRGYTF.